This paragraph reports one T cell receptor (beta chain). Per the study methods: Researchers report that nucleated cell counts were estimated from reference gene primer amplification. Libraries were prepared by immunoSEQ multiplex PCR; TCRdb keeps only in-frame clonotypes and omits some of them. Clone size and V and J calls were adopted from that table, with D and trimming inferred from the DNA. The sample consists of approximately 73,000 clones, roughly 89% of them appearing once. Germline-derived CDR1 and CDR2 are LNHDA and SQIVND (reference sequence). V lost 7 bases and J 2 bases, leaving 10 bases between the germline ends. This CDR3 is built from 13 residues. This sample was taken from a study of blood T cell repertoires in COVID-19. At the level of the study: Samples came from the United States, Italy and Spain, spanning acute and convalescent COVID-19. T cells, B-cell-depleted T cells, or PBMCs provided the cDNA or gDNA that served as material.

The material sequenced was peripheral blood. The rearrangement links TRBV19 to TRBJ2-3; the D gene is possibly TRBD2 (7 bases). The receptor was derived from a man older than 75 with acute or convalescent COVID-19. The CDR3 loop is CASNGGATDTQYF. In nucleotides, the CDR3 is TGTGCCAGTAATGGGGGGGCCACAGATACGCAGTATTTT.